The sequence of this T cell receptor (beta chain) was determined in a study of OX40 agonist ivuxolimab in advanced cancers. The CDR3 runs 16 residues. Germline V gene lookup returns CDR1 SEHNR and CDR2 FQNEAQ (reference sequence). V lost 2 bases and J lost 1, with 13 bases in between. The timepoints at which blood was sampled were baseline, cycle 4 day 1, and cycle 7 day 1. Study-wide findings and caveats: It was not determined which antigens were specifically recognized by the peripheral T cells that had undergone clonal expansion.

The table lists this clone with a few counts. Its antigen remains unidentified. Generated by immunoSEQ multiplex PCR, the TCRdb table keeps only in-frame clones and is missing some. The sample carries about 37,000 clones, around 73% recorded once. The sequences come from CD4+ or CD8+ T cells sorted from blood, collected in a trial of the OX40 agonist ivuxolimab. The clonotype was recovered from an adult with an advanced solid tumor such as melanoma, head and neck, liver or kidney cancer. This rearrangement joins TRBV7-9 to TRBJ2-3; tentative D call: TRBD1 (5 bases). The DNA for the CDR3 is TGTGCCAGCAGCTTAAGGCCGGGCAGGGGCACAGATACGCAGTATTTT. It yields the protein CASSLRPGRGTDTQYF.